Shown below are 26 T cell receptor beta chains from a single sample sequenced in a study of a mutant IDH1 vaccine in newly diagnosed glioma. Here immunoSEQ multiplex PCR was the method, and the copy in TCRdb shows in-frame clones only, minus some. This table has about 60,000 clones, 80% to 85% appearing once. Their target antigens are unknown. Time point noted: week 35, safety follow-up. Every vaccine dose comprised 300 ug of mutant IDH1 20-mer peptide plus topical imiquimod. The sequenced sample was PBMCs, obtained from a glioma patient whose treatment included an IDH1 peptide vaccine. The receptors originated from a young man with glioma.

The chain combines TRBV27 with TRBJ1-5; D gene ambiguous. V lost 4 bases to trimming and J lost 7 bases, with 11 bases between them. The CDR3 consists of 13 residues. Germline CDR1 MNHEY, CDR2 SMNVEV (reference sequence). The CDR3 loop is CASSSSRGQPQHF. The CDR3 region has the DNA TGTGCCAGCAGTTCCTCGAGAGGGCAGCCCCAGCATTTT.

The genes are TRBV19 and TRBJ1-5, with D possibly matching TRBD1 (6 bases). The CDR3 is 16 residues long. V shed 3 bases and J shed 0 bases, with 12 bases lying between them. CDR1 is LNHDA, CDR2 SQIVND, per germline (reference sequence). CDR3 residues: CASSIITGTSNQPQHF. CDR3 nucleotide sequence: TGTGCCAGTAGTATCATCACAGGGACTAGCAATCAGCCCCAGCATTTT.

This sequence joins TRBV7-6 and TRBJ1-2; tentative D call: TRBD1 (6 bases). CDR3 size: 15 residues. Trimming stripped 5 bases from V and 2 bases from J, with 15 bases between. Germline CDR1 and CDR2: SGHVS and FNYEAQ. CDR3 sequence: CASSPTGKPNYGYTF. CDR3 nucleotides: TGTGCCAGCAGCCCCACAGGGAAACCCAACTATGGCTACACCTTC.

The V and J genes are TRBV11-3 and TRBJ1-3; no firm D call. The ends were cut back, 4 bases at V and 1 base at J, with 11 bases in the middle. Germline CDR1 reads SGHNT; CDR2 reads YENEEA. The CDR3 covers 15 residues. This chain's CDR3 is CASSSSGRSGNTIYF. The CDR3 bases are TGTGCCAGCAGCTCCTCCGGTCGGTCTGGAAACACCATATATTTT.

The chain has TRBV5-1 and TRBJ2-2; 9 nucleotides line up with TRBD1. CDR1 is SGHRS and CDR2 is YFSETQ in the germline V gene. The J segment lost 4 bases and the V segment lost 3 bases, leaving 7 bases of the junction unmatched. The CDR3 contains 16 residues. The CDR3 reads CASSSRQGVGTGELFF. For the CDR3, the DNA is TGCGCCAGCAGCTCTCGACAGGGGGTGGGCACCGGGGAGCTGTTTTTT. Variable domain in full (rest from reference TRBV5-1 and TRBJ2-2): KAGVTQTPRYLIKTRGQQVTLSCSPISGHRSVSWYQQTPGQGLQFLFEYFSETQRNKGNFPGRFSGRQFSNSRSEMNVSTLELGDSALYLCASSSRQGVGTGELFFGEGSRLTVL.

As to this clone: The germline gene is not matched at one end of the junction; a read error may be the cause. The rearrangement uses TRBV28 and TRBJ1-3; weak D call: TRBD1 (5 bases). The CDR3 has 16 residues. Germline V gives CDR1 MDHEN, CDR2 SYDVKM. For the CDR3, the DNA is TGTGCCAGCAGGTTATGGGGGGGGTCCTCTGGAAACACCATATATTTT. Its protein is CASRLWGGSSGNTIYF.

The chain employs TRBV7-2 and TRBJ2-3; 9 positions agree with TRBD2. This CDR3 is built from 18 residues. Trimming took 2 bases from V and 1 from J; bases not matched to a gene: 10. The V gene's germline CDR1 is SGHTA and CDR2 FQGNSA. DNA for the CDR3: TGTGCCAGCAGCTTAACTGCAGGCGGGGGGGGTCGCACAGATACGCAGTATTTT. This translates into CASSLTAGGGGRTDTQYF.

This chain links TRBV5-1 with TRBJ2-5; tentative D call: TRBD2 (6 bases). Between the trimmed V and J ends, which lost 2 bases and 2 bases, there was a span of 13 bases. The CDR3 totals 15 residues. CDR1 and CDR2 (germline): SGHRS, YFSETQ. CDR3 sequence: CASSFSGGPQETQYF. DNA for the CDR3: TGCGCCAGCAGCTTCTCCGGAGGGCCGCAAGAGACCCAGTACTTC.

This clone has just a few counts. The V gene is TRBV7-8, the J gene TRBJ2-1, with D perhaps TRBD1 (5 bases). Germline CDR1 reads SGHVS; CDR2 reads FQNEAQ. The CDR3 covers 13 residues. With 8 bases removed from V and 2 bases from J, the gap between germline ends came to 10 bases. The CDR3 loop is CASLATAYNEQFF. The DNA of the CDR3 is TGTGCCAGCCTTGCGACAGCCTACAATGAGCAGTTCTTC.

The gene calls are TRBV6-1 and TRBJ2-1, with 11 bases that match TRBD2. Germline V CDR1 and CDR2: MNHNS, SASEGT. This CDR3 is built from 15 residues. After removal of 6 bases from V and 3 bases from J, the junction contained 4 bases not matched to a gene. The CDR3 nucleotides read TGTGCCAGCAGGCTTGGACTAGCGGGCTACAATGAGCAGTTCTTC. Its protein product is CASRLGLAGYNEQFF.

The chain uses TRBV20-1 and TRBJ1-2; no definite D call. The CDR3 spans 11 residues. Germline values: CDR1 DFQATT, CDR2 SNEGSKA (reference sequence). The DNA for the CDR3 is TGCGGGGTCGTGGGTAACTATGGCTACACCTTC. Amino acids: CGVVGNYGYTF.

This sequence joins TRBV4-1 and TRBJ2-3, with 7 positions matching TRBD1. CDR3 size: 17 residues. Losses at the gene ends were 2 bases for V and 2 bases for J; bases not matched to a gene: 10. CDR1 MGHRA and CDR2 YSYEKL come from the germline V gene. The CDR3 sequence is CASSQPPQGSTTDTQYF. The CDR3 region has the DNA TGCGCCAGCAGCCAACCACCACAGGGGTCGACCACAGATACGCAGTATTTT.

This chain links TRBV5-1 with TRBJ2-1; TRBD2 is a possible D gene (6 bases). V lost 0 bases, J lost 10 bases, and 17 bases lay in between. The CDR3 totals 15 residues. The germline CDR1 and CDR2 sequences are SGHRS and YFSETQ. The CDR3 is CASSLAPIGGNEQFF. In DNA, the CDR3 is TGCGCCAGCAGCTTGGCCCCCATTGGGGGGAACGAGCAGTTCTTC.

The V gene is TRBV19, the J gene TRBJ2-2, with D unclear. This CDR3 comprises 15 residues. The germline CDR1 and CDR2 sequences are LNHDA and SQIVND (reference sequence). Trimming cost V 7 bases and J 1 base, with 13 bases left between them. CDR3 sequence reads: CASNLGQLNTGELFF. CDR3 in DNA: TGTGCCAGTAACCTTGGGCAGCTGAACACCGGGGAGCTGTTTTTT.

The CDR3 DNA reads TGTGCCAGCAGCTTGGCGTTTTCGGCAGGGAATCAGCCCCAGCATTTT. Translation gives CASSLAFSAGNQPQHF. The V and J genes are TRBV5-5 and TRBJ1-5; D is possibly TRBD1 (5 bases). The CDR3 is 16 residues long. V dropped 0 bases and J dropped 4 bases, with 14 bases sitting between them. Germline lookup yields CDR1 SGHKS and CDR2 YYEKEE (reference sequence). The complete variable domain, with remaining parts taken from reference TRBV5-5 and TRBJ1-5, reads DAGVTQSPTHLIKTRGQQVTLRCSPISGHKSVSWYQQVLGQGPQFIFQYYEKEERGRGNFPDRFSARQFPNYSSELNVNALLLGDSALYLCASSLAFSAGNQPQHFGDGTRLSIL.

V and J are TRBV18 and TRBJ1-5, with D unclear. V was clipped by 2 bases and J by 0 bases, with 5 bases between them. The CDR3 loop spans 14 amino acids. Germline CDR1 KGHSH, CDR2 LQKENI. The CDR3 loop is CASSPIVSNQPQHF. DNA for the CDR3: TGTGCCAGCTCACCAATAGTTAGCAATCAGCCCCAGCATTTT.

Comments on this clone: At one of its ends the junction is not consistent with the germline gene, which may arise from a read error. This sequence joins TRBV4-1 and TRBJ2-2, with 9 bases identical to TRBD1. Germline V gives CDR1 MGHRA, CDR2 YSYEKL. The CDR3 loop spans 15 amino acids. CDR3 sequence: CASSTGTGITGELLF. Written as DNA, the CDR3 is TGCGCCAGCAGCACAGGGACAGGGATCACCGGGGAGCTGCTTTTT.

This sequence joins TRBV7-9 and TRBJ1-2; the D is unclear. Trimming left V 5 bases short and J 8 bases short, with 27 bases between. Looked up from germline, CDR1 is SEHNR and CDR2 is FQNEAQ (reference sequence). The CDR3 is 17 amino acids. CDR3 protein: CASSQTFGLTAPGGYTF. The CDR3 nucleotides read TGTGCCAGCAGCCAAACCTTCGGGCTAACTGCACCGGGAGGCTACACCTTC.

The chain joins TRBV19 to TRBJ2-2; 9 nucleotides agree with TRBD1. In germline, CDR1 is LNHDA, CDR2 SQIVND (reference sequence). Losses at the gene ends were 4 bases for V and 4 bases for J; bases not matched to a gene: 7. The CDR3 consists of 16 residues. This chain's CDR3 is CASSTPGTGRTGELFF. CDR3 sequence (DNA): TGTGCCAGTAGTACACCCGGGACAGGGCGCACCGGGGAGCTGTTTTTT. Full variable domain (missing parts from reference TRBV19 and TRBJ2-2): DGGITQSPKYLFRKEGQNVTLSCEQNLNHDAMYWYRQDPGQGLRLIYYSQIVNDFQKGDIAEGYSVSREKKESFPLTVTSAQKNPTAFYLCASSTPGTGRTGELFFGEGSRLTVL.

V and J are TRBV27 and TRBJ2-1; 13 nucleotides agree with TRBD2. V lost 5 bases, J lost 0 bases, and 4 bases stayed unmatched. The CDR3 is made up of 17 amino acids. Germline-derived CDR1 and CDR2 are MNHEY and SMNVEV (reference sequence). The CDR3 spells CASSRLAGGSSYNEQFF. CDR3 bases: TGTGCCAGCAGTCGACTAGCGGGGGGAAGCTCCTACAATGAGCAGTTCTTC.

The J gene is TRBJ2-1, the V gene TRBV14; D is unclear. V gave up 1 base and J gave up 4 bases, with 8 bases separating them. This CDR3 contains 14 residues. Germline CDR1 reads SGHDN; CDR2 reads FVKESK. The CDR3 DNA follows: TGTGCCAGCAGCCAAGTACAGTTTTACAATGAGCAGTTCTTC. As protein: CASSQVQFYNEQFF.

The chain is built from TRBV19 and TRBJ2-7; the D gene is possibly TRBD2 (5 bases). The length of the CDR3 is 14 residues. Trimming shortened V by 9 bases and J by 0 bases, and 15 bases separated the two germline ends. Per the germline V gene, CDR1 is LNHDA and CDR2 is SQIVND (reference sequence). DNA of the CDR3: TGTGCCAGCACACCGGGAACCAGCTCCTACGAGCAGTACTTC. Amino acids: CASTPGTSSYEQYF. The full variable domain, its missing parts supplied by reference TRBV19 and TRBJ2-7, is DGGITQSPKYLFRKEGQNVTLSCEQNLNHDAMYWYRQDPGQGLRLIYYSQIVNDFQKGDIAEGYSVSREKKESFPLTVTSAQKNPTAFYLCASTPGTSSYEQYFGPGTRLTVT.

This chain connects TRBV7-9 to TRBJ2-1, with D perhaps given as TRBD1 or TRBD2 (6 bases each). The CDR3 covers 14 residues. The germline CDR1 and CDR2 sequences are SEHNR and FQNEAQ (reference sequence). V lost 5 bases and J lost 5, with 13 bases in between. The chain's CDR3 is CASSVRGENNEQFF. In DNA form, the CDR3 reads TGTGCCAGCAGCGTTAGGGGGGAGAACAATGAGCAGTTCTTC.

This clone was observed a handful of times. This chain uses TRBV15 with TRBJ1-1; D is uncertain. Germline loops: CDR1 LNHNV, CDR2 YYDKDF (reference sequence). The CDR3 consists of 16 residues. V dropped 1 base and J dropped 0 bases, with 12 bases sitting between them. This CDR3 is CATSRGPPGMNTEAFF. The DNA for the CDR3 is TGTGCCACCAGCAGAGGTCCCCCAGGTATGAACACTGAAGCTTTCTTT. Full variable domain (outside the CDR3, taken from reference TRBV15 and TRBJ1-1): DAMVIQNPRYQVTQFGKPVTLSCSQTLNHNVMYWYQQKSSQAPKLLFHYYDKDFNNEADTPDNFQSRRPNTSFCFLDIRSPGLGDTAMYLCATSRGPPGMNTEAFFGQGTRLTVV.

The chain couples TRBV18 to TRBJ2-3; D possibly uses TRBD1 or TRBD2 (5 bases each). Germline CDR1 is KGHSH and CDR2 is LQKENI. The CDR3 runs 15 residues. Trimming left V 5 bases short and J 2 bases short, with 14 bases between. Here the CDR3 reads CASSNYGDHTDTQYF. The CDR3 DNA follows: TGTGCCAGCTCAAACTACGGGGACCACACAGATACGCAGTATTTT.

The gene calls are TRBV19 and TRBJ1-5, with TRBD1 identical over 8 bases. The CDR3 covers 14 residues. CDR1 and CDR2 from the germline V gene are LNHDA and SQIVND (reference sequence). The V segment lost 3 bases and the J segment 5 bases; nucleotides outside the gene matches: 3. CDR3 sequence: CASSIGRGHQPQHF. The CDR3 region has the DNA TGTGCCAGTAGTATTGGCAGGGGGCATCAGCCCCAGCATTTT. Variable domain in full (rest from reference TRBV19 and TRBJ1-5): DGGITQSPKYLFRKEGQNVTLSCEQNLNHDAMYWYRQDPGQGLRLIYYSQIVNDFQKGDIAEGYSVSREKKESFPLTVTSAQKNPTAFYLCASSIGRGHQPQHFGDGTRLSIL.